The clone carrying this TCR beta chain was seen a handful of times. This sample is drawn from a study of blood T cell repertoires in COVID-19. On the study more broadly: Italy, Spain and the United States were the sources of the convalescent and acute COVID-19 samples.

Generated by immunoSEQ multiplex PCR, the TCRdb table keeps only in-frame clones and is missing some. The profile shows approximately 140,000 clones, 79% of them singletons. Per germline, CDR1 MDHEN and CDR2 SYDVKM. The CDR3 extends over 15 amino acids. The ends were cut back, 5 bases at V and 6 bases at J, with 16 bases in the middle. This rearrangement joins TRBV28 to TRBJ2-2, with a possible D match to TRBD1 (7 bases). The sample was peripheral blood. This TCR derives from a man in his fifties or sixties with acute or convalescent COVID-19. The CDR3 DNA reads TGTGCCAGCAGTATCTCAGGGGGGAGCGCCGGGGAGCTGTTTTTT. Translated, it gives CASSISGGSAGELFF.